The clone carrying this TCR beta chain was counted a few times. The entry originates in a study of early T cells in non-severe SARS-CoV-2 infection. Study in general: The authors sequenced bulk RNA from unsorted whole blood, leaving chains unpaired.

Individual cDNA molecules each received unique molecular identifiers attached to them. MiXCR was run by TCRdb on the 5' RACE reads, yielding one entry per CDR3 protein. The sample records roughly 41,000 distinct CDR3 sequences, about 4.9% being singletons. The V and J ends lost 4 bases and 5 bases, in that order; junction bases with no gene match: 9. The CDR3 runs to 16 residues. Per germline, CDR1 MGHRA and CDR2 YSYEKL. Sequenced material: whole blood. The origin of this receptor is an adult who was a healthcare worker with PCR-confirmed SARS-CoV-2 infection or an uninfected control (not recorded which). This chain uses TRBV4-1 with TRBJ2-1, with 9 positions matching TRBD2. The CDR3: CASSPRSSGRNNEQFF. The CDR3 DNA reads TGCGCCAGCAGCCCTCGAAGTAGCGGGAGAAACAATGAGCAGTTCTTC.